What follows describes a single TCR beta chain. Its antigen is as yet unknown. There were likely unrecorded immune exposures, though donors were nominally healthy when sampled. The sample originates from a study of cytomegalovirus exposure and HLA in healthy donors. Study context: Early on, a data release was issued that held 80 million or so unique TCRs from HLA-typed donors.

The study, taken as a whole, reports: There were a few CMV-associated chains whose specificity for CMV antigens was confirmed in vitro.

Researchers ran the PCR with 60 Vbeta and 13 Jbeta primers. Sequencing was performed with immunoSEQ multiplex PCR; in TCRdb, only in-frame clones are kept and a portion is missing. The data hold hundreds of thousands of clones, with about 80% observed a single time. This TCR derives from a young man in good health and CMV-seronegative. The sequencing input was PBMCs.

The CDR3 sequence: CASSFNSYGYTF. The DNA for the CDR3 is TGCGCCAGCAGCTTTAACAGTTATGGCTACACCTTC. The V and J genes are TRBV5-1 and TRBJ1-2, with D unresolved. Trimming shortened V by 2 bases and J by 5 bases, and 7 bases separated the two germline ends. The CDR3 has 12 residues. The germline V gene has CDR1 SGHRS and CDR2 YFSETQ.